The T cell receptor (beta chain) described here comes from a study of blood T cell repertoires in COVID-19. Study details: Researchers got acute and convalescent COVID-19 samples from the United States, Italy and Spain. Sample material is recorded as cDNA or gDNA derived from T cells, B-cell-depleted T cells, or PBMCs.

The germline CDR1 and CDR2 sequences are KGHSH and LQKENI. This CDR3 is 14 amino acids long. V lost 6 bases and J lost 7, with 16 bases in between. Per the authors' pipeline: For nucleated cells, counts were estimated from reference gene primer amplification. TCRdb keeps only in-frame clones here, not all; method: immunoSEQ multiplex PCR. V and J calls and clone size are copied from that table; D and trimming were computed from the DNA. Counted here are about 220,000 clones, 84% occurring once; the ten biggest clones make up 9.5% to 10%. The chain combines TRBV18 with TRBJ1-5; D perhaps matches TRBD1 (5 bases). This receptor was taken from a man aged 45-60 years with active or convalescent COVID-19. Sequenced sample: peripheral blood. This CDR3 is CASSRGGIEQPQHF. In DNA, the CDR3 is TGTGCCAGCTCCCGCGGGGGAATTGAACAGCCCCAGCATTTT.